The 27 T cell receptor beta chains in this list originate from one sample, sequenced in a study of shared clonotypes between healthy human individuals. Some clones are missing from TCRdb's copy, which holds only in-frame ones; the method was immunoSEQ multiplex PCR. The repertoire consists of some 350,000 clones, with over 65% occurring once and the leading ten covering approximately 10%. Source material: memory CD4+ T cells sorted from blood. Described subset: CD45RA-negative fraction. The source of these receptors is a man in his thirties or forties in good health.

The chain combines TRBV25-1 with TRBJ1-1; perhaps TRBD1 as D (5 bases). Germline CDR1 is MGHDK and CDR2 is SYGVNS. CDR3 length equals 14 residues. V lost 3 bases, J lost 2 bases, and 10 bases lay in between. CDR3 sequence reads: CASSDVRGNTEAFF. The CDR3 region has the DNA TGTGCCAGCAGTGATGTAAGGGGCAACACTGAAGCTTTCTTT.

This clone has at least ten counts. The gene calls are TRBV15 and TRBJ2-7, with D tentatively TRBD1 (6 bases). The CDR3 covers 14 residues. Trimming removed 1 base at V and 5 bases at J, with 12 bases between. Germline V gives CDR1 LNHNV, CDR2 YYDKDF (reference sequence). The CDR3 bases are TGTGCCACCAGCAGAGTGGGGGCTTTGAACGAGCAGTACTTC. Protein product: CATSRVGALNEQYF.

V usage is TRBV2 and J usage is TRBJ2-5, with D tentatively TRBD1 or TRBD2 (5 bases each). The germline V gene has CDR1 SNHLY and CDR2 FYNNEI. V was shortened by 7 bases and J by 4 bases, with 22 bases between the two germline ends. The CDR3 is made up of 16 amino acids. The CDR3: CASIRYGVGEGETQYF. CDR3 bases: TGTGCCAGCATCCGCTACGGGGTGGGGGAAGGAGAGACCCAGTACTTC.

The chain recombines TRBV18 with TRBJ2-7; D gene uncertain. The CDR3 sequence is 15 residues long. The germline gives CDR1 KGHSH, CDR2 LQKENI. V was clipped by 2 bases and J by 6 bases, with 17 bases between them. In DNA, the CDR3 is TGTGCCAGCTCACCAGTGCAGGAGACCTCTTCCGAGCAGTACTTC. It encodes CASSPVQETSSEQYF.

This chain links TRBV5-6 with TRBJ2-1; either TRBD1 or TRBD2 may supply D (6 bases each). Germline assignment: CDR1 SGHDT and CDR2 YYEEEE. The V end was cut by 2 bases, the J end by 2 bases, with 11 bases between. The CDR3 spans 15 residues. CDR3 sequence reads: CASSLGGITYNEQFF. The CDR3 DNA is TGTGCCAGCAGCTTAGGGGGGATCACCTACAATGAGCAGTTCTTC.

CDR3 bases: TGTGCCAGCACCACGGGTAGCGGGAGGAACGAGCAGTACTTC. Amino acids: CASTTGSGRNEQYF. The chain employs TRBV27 and TRBJ2-7; 10 bases match TRBD2. J gave up 5 bases and V 7 bases, and 8 bases lay outside the gene matches. The CDR3 is 14 amino acids. Per germline, CDR1 MNHEY and CDR2 SMNVEV (reference sequence).

V is TRBV2 and J is TRBJ2-1; weak D call: TRBD2 (5 bases). The CDR3 spans 15 residues. V was trimmed by 6 bases and J by 2 bases, leaving 14 bases between them. The germline CDR1 and CDR2 sequences are SNHLY and FYNNEI. CDR3 loop: CASSQSGPTYNEQFF. CDR3 coding DNA: TGTGCCAGCAGCCAGAGCGGACCTACCTACAATGAGCAGTTCTTC.

This clone was picked up one time. The chain couples TRBV19 to TRBJ1-5; D remains unclear. The germline V and J ends were trimmed by 6 bases and 1 base, with 16 bases remaining between them. In germline, CDR1 is LNHDA, CDR2 SQIVND (reference sequence). This CDR3 has 16 amino acids. The CDR3 coding sequence is TGTGCCAGTAGCGCAACGGACGGGTGGAGCAATCAGCCCCAGCATTTT. Protein product: CASSATDGWSNQPQHF.

The chain recombines TRBV18 with TRBJ1-1; D gene ambiguous. This CDR3 region has 12 residues. CDR1 and CDR2 (germline): KGHSH, LQKENI. The V gene lost 8 bases and the J gene lost 9 bases, with 16 bases spanning the gap. CDR3 DNA sequence: TGTGCCAGCGCTGAAAACGACCAGAAAGCTTTCTTT. As protein: CASAENDQKAFF. The whole variable domain, remainder taken from reference TRBV18 and TRBJ1-1, is NAGVMQNPRHLVRRRGQEARLRCSPMKGHSHVYWYRQLPEEGLKFMVYLQKENIIDESGMPKERFSAEFPKEGPSILRIQQVVRGDSAAYFCASAENDQKAFFGQGTRLTVV.

CDR3 loop: CASSLHFRGTSGRGSEQFF. CDR3 sequence (DNA): TGTGCCAGCAGCTTACATTTCCGGGGAACTAGCGGGAGGGGAAGTGAGCAGTTCTTC. The chain uses TRBV11-2 and TRBJ2-1; the match to TRBD2 covers 13 bases. After removal of 2 bases from V and 9 bases from J, the junction contained 16 bases not matched to a gene. This CDR3 is 19 amino acids long. The germline CDR1 and CDR2 sequences are SGHAT and FQNNGV.

The V call is TRBV25-1, the J call TRBJ1-5; D unclear. The CDR3 sequence is 14 residues long. V was cut by 6 bases and J by 3 bases, with 12 bases left in between. Per germline, CDR1 MGHDK and CDR2 SYGVNS. Here the CDR3 DNA reads TGTGCCAGCAGGGGTCAAGGCCTCAATCAGCCCCAGCATTTT. Its translation is CASRGQGLNQPQHF.

The chain has TRBV28 and TRBJ2-1, with unresolved D. This CDR3 region has 14 residues. V shed 4 bases and J shed 6 bases, with 13 bases lying between them. CDR1 and CDR2 (germline): MDHEN, SYDVKM. The CDR3: CASSSLRIGNEQFF. The CDR3 bases are TGTGCCAGCAGTTCACTCAGGATCGGCAATGAGCAGTTCTTC.

The rearrangement links TRBV2 to TRBJ2-2, with D unclear. V was pared by 6 bases and J by 5 bases, with 7 bases between. This CDR3 comprises 12 residues. Germline lookup yields CDR1 SNHLY and CDR2 FYNNEI. CDR3 DNA: TGTGCCAGCAGATGGAGTACCGGGGAGCTGTTTTTT. The encoded protein is CASRWSTGELFF.

The V and J genes are TRBV5-1 and TRBJ2-5; D remains ambiguous. CDR1 SGHRS and CDR2 YFSETQ come from the germline V gene. CDR3 size: 12 residues. Trimming left V 4 bases short and J 0 bases short, with 4 bases between. CDR3 coding DNA: TGCGCCAGCAGCCGACACCAAGAGACCCAGTACTTC. Translated, it gives CASSRHQETQYF.

The chain recombines TRBV27 with TRBJ2-7; D is undetermined. The CDR3 has 14 amino acids. CDR1 MNHEY and CDR2 SMNVEV come from the germline V gene (reference sequence). Trimming cost V 6 bases and J 1 base, with 13 bases left between them. In nucleotides, the CDR3 is TGTGCCAGCAGGCGGCAGTTGGTTTCCTACGAGCAGTACTTC. Its protein is CASRRQLVSYEQYF.

The chain joins TRBV18 to TRBJ1-2; D remains ambiguous. V lost 4 bases to trimming and J lost 0 bases, with 6 bases between them. Per the germline V gene, CDR1 is KGHSH and CDR2 is LQKENI. The CDR3 has 13 amino acids. For the CDR3, the DNA is TGTGCCAGCTCACGGACTACTAACTATGGCTACACCTTC. It encodes CASSRTTNYGYTF.

This chain links TRBV28 with TRBJ1-1, with D uncertain. Deletions cut 2 bases from V and 2 bases from J, with 6 bases between. CDR1 and CDR2 (germline): MDHEN, SYDVKM. The CDR3 length is 13 residues. For the CDR3, the DNA is TGTGCCAGCAGTTTAATCGGAAACACTGAAGCTTTCTTT. This translates into CASSLIGNTEAFF.

As for this clone: This sequence is one base from a far larger clone and is likely a read error. The chain uses TRBV6-6 and TRBJ1-5, with 8 bases identical to TRBD1. The CDR3 totals 13 residues. Germline CDR1 reads MNHNY; CDR2 reads SVGAGI (reference sequence). CDR3 nucleotide sequence: TGTGCCAACAGTCCCGGGACAGGTCAGCCCCAGCATTTT. This codes for CANSPGTGQPQHF.

A word on this clone: At the DNA level, this CDR3 is encoded by other sequences in the same sample as well. This sequence joins TRBV5-1 and TRBJ2-5; 7 bases align to TRBD2. Germline V gene sequence: CDR1 SGHRS, CDR2 YFSETQ. V lost 6 bases to trimming and J lost 2 bases; unmatched junction nucleotides: 7. The CDR3 contains 14 residues. The CDR3 sequence is CASNAAGRQETQYF. DNA of the CDR3: TGCGCCAGCAACGCAGCGGGGCGGCAAGAGACCCAGTACTTC.

V and J are TRBV11-3 and TRBJ2-6; TRBD2 matches at 8 bases. Trimming cost V 4 bases and J 4 bases; bases outside gene matches: 6. Germline assignment: CDR1 SGHNT and CDR2 YENEEA. The CDR3 is 16 residues long. The CDR3 bases are TGTGCCAGCAGCTCCGGGGGGGCTGCCGGGGCCAACGTCCTGACTTTC. It is translated as CASSSGGAAGANVLTF.

This chain uses TRBV11-3 with TRBJ2-1; 11 nucleotides agree with TRBD2. J was trimmed by 5 bases and V by 5 bases; bases with no gene match: 5. Germline V gene data show CDR1 as SGHNT and CDR2 as YENEEA. The CDR3 length is 15 residues. The CDR3 DNA reads as TGTGCCAGCAGCCCACTAGCGGGGGAAGACAATGAGCAGTTCTTC. Translated: CASSPLAGEDNEQFF.

V is TRBV5-4 and J is TRBJ2-1; 8 bases are shared with TRBD2. Losses at the gene ends were 3 bases for V and 9 bases for J; bases not matched to a gene: 14. CDR3 size: 16 residues. Germline values: CDR1 SGHNT, CDR2 YYREEE (reference sequence). The CDR3 coding sequence is TGTGCCAGCAGCTCCGGCGTTAGCGGGATCAGAGGTGAGCAGTTCTTC. Translated: CASSSGVSGIRGEQFF.

The chain employs TRBV10-3 and TRBJ1-3; D remains unclear. Germline CDR1 ENHRY, CDR2 SYGVKD. This CDR3 contains 15 residues. V gave up 0 bases and J gave up 2 bases, with 8 bases separating them. CDR3 nucleotide sequence: TGTGCCATCAGTGAGTCCGAACTCCCTGGAAACACCATATATTTT. This sequence encodes CAISESELPGNTIYF.

The chain carries TRBV5-4 and TRBJ2-1, with D possibly being TRBD1 (6 bases). Germline lookup yields CDR1 SGHNT and CDR2 YYREEE (reference sequence). V lost 3 bases to trimming and J lost 0 bases, with 10 bases between them. CDR3 length: 15 residues. CDR3 sequence reads: CASSSTGSSYNEQFF. The CDR3, as DNA: TGTGCCAGCAGCTCTACAGGGAGCTCCTACAATGAGCAGTTCTTC.

This chain links TRBV6-5 with TRBJ2-2; 9 bases line up with TRBD2. J gave up 0 bases and V 4 bases, and 3 bases lay outside the gene matches. The CDR3 length is 16 residues. Per the germline V gene, CDR1 is MNHEY and CDR2 is SVGAGI. CDR3 coding DNA: TGTGCCAGCAGTTCTTTAGCGGGAGCGAACACCGGGGAGCTGTTTTTT. Amino acids: CASSSLAGANTGELFF.

This clone occurred a few times. V is TRBV7-9 and J is TRBJ1-2; the D is unclear. In germline, CDR1 is SEHNR, CDR2 FQNEAQ (reference sequence). The CDR3 contains 12 residues. V lost 2 bases to trimming and J lost 8 bases, with 9 bases between them. This CDR3 reads CASSLSTGGYTF. CDR3 nucleotides: TGTGCCAGCAGCTTATCAACGGGGGGCTACACCTTC.

The chain recombines TRBV7-3 with TRBJ2-5; possible D gene TRBD2, 5 bases. Trimming took off 6 bases at V and 5 bases at J, with 19 bases between the two ends. Per germline, CDR1 SGHTA and CDR2 FQGTGA. CDR3 length: 15 amino acids. The CDR3 coding sequence is TGTGCCAGCAGTGTTAATGGTGGTAGCGCCGAGACCCAGTACTTC. Encoded protein: CASSVNGGSAETQYF.